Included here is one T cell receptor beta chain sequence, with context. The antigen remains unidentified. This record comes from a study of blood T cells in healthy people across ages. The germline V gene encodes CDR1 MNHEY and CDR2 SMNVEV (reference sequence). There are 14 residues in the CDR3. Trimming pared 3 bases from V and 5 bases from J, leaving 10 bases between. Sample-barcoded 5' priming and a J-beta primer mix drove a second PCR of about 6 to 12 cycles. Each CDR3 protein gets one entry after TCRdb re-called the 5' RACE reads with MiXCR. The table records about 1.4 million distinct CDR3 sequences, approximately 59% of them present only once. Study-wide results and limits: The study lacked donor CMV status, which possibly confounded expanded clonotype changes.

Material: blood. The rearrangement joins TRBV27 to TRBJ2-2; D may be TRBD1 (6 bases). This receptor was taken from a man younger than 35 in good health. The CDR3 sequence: CASSLDSATGELFF. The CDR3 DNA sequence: TGTGCCAGCAGTTTGGACAGCGCGACCGGGGAGCTGTTTTTT.